This T cell receptor (beta chain) is from a study of long-term antiretroviral therapy in people with HIV. Findings of the study overall: Against controls, HIV repertoires showed narrower ranges of CDR3 length. Regardless of time point, clones expanded before ART dominated the repertoire.

The CDR3 is 13 residues long. At the survey level, the v3.0 immunoSEQ assay was run. Clones were read by immunoSEQ multiplex PCR, and TCRdb kept only the in-frame ones, dropping some. This table holds about 43,000 clones, around 93% found once. Roughly 0.95-10 million cryopreserved PBMC were held in samples before DNA extraction. Comments on this clone: The antigen is unknown.

This TCR came from a man aged 30-40 years with HIV. This specimen was unsorted PBMCs, taken around 9 years after starting antiretroviral therapy. The J gene is TRBJ2-7, the V gene TRBV21-1; the table calls TRBD1, which could not be checked here. TRBV21-1 is a listed pseudogene. As DNA, the CDR3 is TGTGCCAGCAGCGGGGACAGGGCGAACGAGCAGTACGTC. The encoded protein is CASSGDRANEQYV.